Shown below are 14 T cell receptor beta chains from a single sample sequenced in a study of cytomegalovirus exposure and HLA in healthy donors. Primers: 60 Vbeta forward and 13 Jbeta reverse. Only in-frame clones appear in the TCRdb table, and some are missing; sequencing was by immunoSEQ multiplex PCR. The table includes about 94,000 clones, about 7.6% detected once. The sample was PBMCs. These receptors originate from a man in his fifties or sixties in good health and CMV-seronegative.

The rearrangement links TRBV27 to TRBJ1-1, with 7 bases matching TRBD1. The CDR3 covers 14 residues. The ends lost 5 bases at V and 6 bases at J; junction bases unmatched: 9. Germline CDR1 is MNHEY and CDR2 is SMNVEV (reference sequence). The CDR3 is CASSPYRGDAEAFF. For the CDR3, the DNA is TGTGCCAGCAGTCCCTACAGGGGAGACGCTGAAGCTTTCTTT.

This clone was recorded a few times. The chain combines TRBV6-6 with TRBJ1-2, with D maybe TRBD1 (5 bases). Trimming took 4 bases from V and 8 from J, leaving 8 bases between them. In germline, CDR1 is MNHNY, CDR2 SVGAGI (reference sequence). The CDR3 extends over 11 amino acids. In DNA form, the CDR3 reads TGTGCCAGCAGTTTAAGGGGCGGCTACACCTTC. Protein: CASSLRGGYTF.

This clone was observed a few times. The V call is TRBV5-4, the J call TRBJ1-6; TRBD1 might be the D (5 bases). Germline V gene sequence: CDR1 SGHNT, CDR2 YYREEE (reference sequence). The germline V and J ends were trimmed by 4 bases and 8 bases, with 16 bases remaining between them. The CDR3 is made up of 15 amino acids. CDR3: CASSVDQGRYSPLHF. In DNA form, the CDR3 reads TGTGCCAGCAGCGTGGACCAGGGAAGGTATTCACCCCTCCACTTT.

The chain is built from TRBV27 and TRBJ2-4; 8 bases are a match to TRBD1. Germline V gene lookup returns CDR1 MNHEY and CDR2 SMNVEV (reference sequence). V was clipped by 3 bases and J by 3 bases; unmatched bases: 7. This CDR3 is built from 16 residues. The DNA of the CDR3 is TGTGCCAGCAGTTTCCGGACAGGGTCGGGCAAAAACATTCAGTACTTC. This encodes CASSFRTGSGKNIQYF.

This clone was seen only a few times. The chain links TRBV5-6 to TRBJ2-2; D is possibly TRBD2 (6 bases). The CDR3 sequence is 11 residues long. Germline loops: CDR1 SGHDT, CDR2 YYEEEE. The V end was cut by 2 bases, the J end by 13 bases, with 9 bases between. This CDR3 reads CASSFGGGLFF. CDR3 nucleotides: TGTGCCAGCAGCTTTGGGGGAGGGCTGTTTTTT.

DNA for the CDR3: TGTGCCAGCAGCTTAGCGCAGGGCTCTGGAAACACCATATATTTT. The encoded protein is CASSLAQGSGNTIYF. The gene calls are TRBV7-9 and TRBJ1-3; a weak D match, TRBD1 (5 bases). From germline, CDR1 is SEHNR and CDR2 FQNEAQ (reference sequence). V lost 0 bases and J lost 0, with 6 bases in between. The CDR3 runs to 15 residues.

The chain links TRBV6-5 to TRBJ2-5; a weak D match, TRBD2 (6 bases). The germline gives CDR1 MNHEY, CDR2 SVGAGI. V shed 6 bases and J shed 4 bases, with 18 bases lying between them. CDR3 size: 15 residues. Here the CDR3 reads CASRVSLGGLETQYF. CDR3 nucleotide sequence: TGTGCCAGCAGGGTGTCCCTAGGAGGGTTAGAGACCCAGTACTTC.

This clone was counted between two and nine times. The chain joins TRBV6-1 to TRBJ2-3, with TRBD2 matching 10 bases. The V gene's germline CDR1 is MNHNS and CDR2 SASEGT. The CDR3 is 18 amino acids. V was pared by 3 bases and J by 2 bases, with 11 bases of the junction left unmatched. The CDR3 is CASSDLRGLARYTDTQYF. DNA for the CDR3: TGTGCCAGCAGTGACCTAAGGGGACTAGCGCGTTACACAGATACGCAGTATTTT.

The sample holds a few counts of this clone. In DNA, the CDR3 is TGTGCCAGCAGTTACTCATGGGACATCCAGCGAACCCTCCACTTT. Its protein is CASSYSWDIQRTLHF. The rearrangement joins TRBV6-5 to TRBJ1-6, with D perhaps matching TRBD1 (6 bases). The length of the CDR3 is 15 residues. V lost 0 bases to trimming and J lost 14 bases, with 17 bases between them. Per germline, CDR1 MNHEY and CDR2 SVGAGI.

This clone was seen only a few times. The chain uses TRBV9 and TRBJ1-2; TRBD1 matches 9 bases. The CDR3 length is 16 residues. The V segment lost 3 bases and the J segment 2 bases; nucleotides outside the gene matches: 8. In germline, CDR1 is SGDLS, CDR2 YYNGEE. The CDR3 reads CASSEGGQGDNYGYTF. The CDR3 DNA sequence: TGTGCCAGCAGCGAGGGGGGACAGGGAGACAACTATGGCTACACCTTC.

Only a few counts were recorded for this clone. CDR3 protein: CASSTGTPIEQFF. The CDR3 bases are TGTGCCAGCAGCACCGGGACTCCGATCGAGCAGTTCTTC. The chain employs TRBV9 and TRBJ2-1, with a tentative D call TRBD2 (6 bases). The CDR3 runs 13 residues. V lost 4 bases and J lost 10, with 15 bases in between. Germline lookup yields CDR1 SGDLS and CDR2 YYNGEE.

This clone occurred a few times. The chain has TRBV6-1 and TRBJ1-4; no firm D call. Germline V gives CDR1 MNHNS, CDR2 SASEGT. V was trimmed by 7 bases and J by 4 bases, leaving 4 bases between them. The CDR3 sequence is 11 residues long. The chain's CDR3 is CASTYNEKLFF. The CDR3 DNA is TGTGCCAGCACCTATAATGAAAAACTGTTTTTT.

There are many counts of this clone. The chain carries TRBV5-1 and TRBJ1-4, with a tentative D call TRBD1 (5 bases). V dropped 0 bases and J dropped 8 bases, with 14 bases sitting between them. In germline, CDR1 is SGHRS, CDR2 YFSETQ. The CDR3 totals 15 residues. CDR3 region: CASSLAFQGHEKLFF. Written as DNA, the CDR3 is TGCGCCAGCAGCTTGGCCTTCCAGGGCCACGAAAAACTGTTTTTT.

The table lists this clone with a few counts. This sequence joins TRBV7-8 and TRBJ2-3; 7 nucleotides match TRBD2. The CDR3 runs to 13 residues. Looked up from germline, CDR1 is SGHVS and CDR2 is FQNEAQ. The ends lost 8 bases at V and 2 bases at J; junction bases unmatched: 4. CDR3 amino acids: CASAGLNTDTQYF. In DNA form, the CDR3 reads TGTGCCAGCGCGGGACTAAACACAGATACGCAGTATTTT. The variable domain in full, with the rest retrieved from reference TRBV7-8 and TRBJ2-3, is GAGVSQSPRYKVAKRGQDVALRCDPISGHVSLFWYQQALGQGPEFLTYFQNEAQLDKSGLPSDRFFAERPEGSVSTLKIQRTQQEDSAVYLCASAGLNTDTQYFGPGTRLTVL.